Below are 15 T cell receptor beta chains sequenced from a single sample in a study of blood T cells in healthy people across ages. A J-beta primer mix and a sample-barcoded 5' primer were used in a second PCR of roughly 7 to 12 cycles. TCRdb analysed the 5' RACE reads with MiXCR anew, one entry per CDR3 protein. The data show roughly 1,700,000 distinct CDR3 sequences, about 30% seen once. Sequencing was performed on blood. The receptors originated from a woman in her thirties in good health.

This clonotype was observed at least ten times. The chain is built from TRBV7-3 and TRBJ2-7; D gene unclear. This CDR3 has 13 amino acids. The germline V gene encodes CDR1 SGHTA and CDR2 FQGTGA. V lost 5 bases to trimming and J lost 3 bases, with 11 bases between them. CDR3 loop: CASSLDQDYEQYF. The CDR3 coding sequence is TGTGCCAGCAGCCTTGACCAGGACTACGAGCAGTACTTC.

This clonotype has a handful of counts. The chain links TRBV13 to TRBJ1-2, with D possibly being TRBD1 (6 bases). There are 18 residues in the CDR3. Germline loops: CDR1 PRHDT, CDR2 FYEKMQ (reference sequence). V was cut by 2 bases and J by 3 bases, with 22 bases left in between. The DNA for the CDR3 is TGTGCCAGCAGCTTAATATTAGAGCAGGGGAGTGGTGACTATGGCTACACCTTC. This gives the protein CASSLILEQGSGDYGYTF.

The rearrangement uses TRBV9 and TRBJ1-1; the D gene is possibly TRBD1 (5 bases). This CDR3 region has 15 residues. CDR1 is SGDLS and CDR2 is YYNGEE in the germline V gene. V shed 3 bases and J shed 4 bases, with 16 bases lying between them. The CDR3 loop reads CASSALGEGSTEAFF. CDR3 nucleotide sequence: TGTGCCAGCAGCGCACTAGGGGAGGGGAGCACTGAAGCTTTCTTT.

The chain has TRBV28 and TRBJ2-1, with TRBD2 matching over 12 bases. This CDR3 has 15 residues. The trim removed 6 bases at V and 4 bases at J, leaving 4 bases unmatched. The germline V gene has CDR1 MDHEN and CDR2 SYDVKM. CDR3 residues: CASRPSGRGYNEQFF. In nucleotides, the CDR3 is TGTGCCAGCAGACCTAGCGGGAGGGGGTACAATGAGCAGTTCTTC.

In this sample, this clonotype turned up once. This may arise from a read error, as a much more abundant clone is one base away. This chain connects TRBV28 to TRBJ2-3; 8 positions match TRBD2. The J segment lost 8 bases and the V segment lost 5 bases, leaving 15 bases of the junction unmatched. Germline V lookup: CDR1 MDHEN, CDR2 SYDVKM. The CDR3 sequence is 16 residues long. CDR3 DNA sequence: TGTGCCAGCAGTCCTAGGACTGGCGGGAGGCGTCGTACGCAGTATTTT. It specifies CASSPRTGGRRRTQYF.

Concerning this clonotype itself: Since the CDR3 does not end with the conserved phenylalanine or tryptophan, this likely comes from a read error. This chain links TRBV15 with TRBJ1-2, with 9 bases identical to TRBD1. With V trimmed by 0 bases and J by 5 bases, 4 bases remained unmatched. The germline V gene encodes CDR1 LNHNV and CDR2 YYDKDF (reference sequence). There are 15 residues in the CDR3. DNA for the CDR3: TGTGCCACCAGCAGAGATCCCGGACAGGGGTATGGCTACACCGTC. Translated, it gives CATSRDPGQGYGYTV.

This clonotype occurred a few times. This chain connects TRBV5-1 to TRBJ2-3; no clear D. The CDR3 totals 15 residues. Germline V lookup: CDR1 SGHRS, CDR2 YFSETQ. The V gene lost 6 bases and the J gene lost 0 bases, with 14 bases spanning the gap. CDR3 loop: CASNRAVTSTDTQYF. CDR3 in DNA: TGCGCCAGCAATAGGGCCGTCACTAGCACAGATACGCAGTATTTT. Combining the CDR3 with reference TRBV5-1 and TRBJ2-3 gives the whole variable domain KAGVTQTPRYLIKTRGQQVTLSCSPISGHRSVSWYQQTPGQGLQFLFEYFSETQRNKGNFPGRFSGRQFSNSRSEMNVSTLELGDSALYLCASNRAVTSTDTQYFGPGTRLTVL.

Comments on this clonotype: A single base separates this from a much larger clone, so it may be a read error. The chain recombines TRBV12-3 or TRBV12-4 with TRBJ1-2; D gene unclear. There are 13 residues in the CDR3. CDR3 sequence: CAGSRQEGYGYTF. Written as DNA, the CDR3 is TGTGCCGGCAGTCGCCAGGAAGGCTATGGCTACACCTTC.

This clonotype was seen a handful of times. The chain joins TRBV6-5 to TRBJ1-1; D unresolved. V lost 0 bases to trimming and J lost 5 bases, with 13 bases between them. The CDR3 is 15 residues long. Germline values: CDR1 MNHEY, CDR2 SVGAGI. The DNA of the CDR3 is TGTGCCAGCAGTTACTCTTCGGGTCGGAAAACTGAAGCTTTCTTT. It encodes CASSYSSGRKTEAFF.

The J gene is TRBJ1-1, the V gene TRBV6-6; possible D gene TRBD1, 5 bases. This CDR3 region has 14 residues. Per germline, CDR1 MNHNY and CDR2 SVGAGI (reference sequence). The ends were cut back, 5 bases at V and 3 bases at J, with 13 bases in the middle. In DNA form, the CDR3 reads TGTGCCAGCAGTCGGGGGGAGGTGGACACTGAAGCTTTCTTT. This translates into CASSRGEVDTEAFF.

The J gene is TRBJ2-5, the V gene TRBV7-2; D is unclear. Germline V gives CDR1 SGHTA, CDR2 FQGNSA. The ends were cut back, 1 base at V and 3 bases at J, with 9 bases in the middle. The CDR3 is 14 residues long. CDR3 DNA: TGTGCCAGCAGCTTAGAGTTCAGAAAAGAGACCCAGTACTTC. Translation gives CASSLEFRKETQYF.

In its sample, this clonotype was seen once. This chain uses TRBV5-1 with TRBJ2-7; maybe TRBD2 (6 bases). The germline CDR1 and CDR2 sequences are SGHRS and YFSETQ. The V end lost 4 bases, the J end lost 2 bases, and 16 bases lay between the germline ends. The CDR3 covers 15 residues. The CDR3 is CASSPEGTGAYEQYF. CDR3 DNA: TGCGCCAGCAGCCCCGAGGGGACTGGGGCCTACGAGCAGTACTTC.

This clonotype appeared many times. The chain recombines TRBV4-3 with TRBJ2-4; 12 bases map to TRBD2. V gave up 0 bases and J gave up 2 bases; unmatched junction bases: 11. The CDR3 contains 20 residues. The germline V gene has CDR1 LGHNA and CDR2 YSLEER. The DNA of the CDR3 is TGCGCCAGCAGCCAAGATAGGGCCCCTAGCGGGAGGGGGACCAAAAACATTCAGTACTTC. Amino acids: CASSQDRAPSGRGTKNIQYF.

In this sample, this clonotype turned up a few times. This chain links TRBV24-1 with TRBJ1-1; the D is unclear. Germline CDR1 reads KGHDR; CDR2 reads SFDVKD. The CDR3 loop spans 13 amino acids. Trimming shortened V by 3 bases and J by 0 bases, and 4 bases separated the two germline ends. The CDR3 DNA follows: TGTGCCACCAGTGATACGGTGAACACTGAAGCTTTCTTT. Amino acids: CATSDTVNTEAFF.

The rearrangement links TRBV3-1 to TRBJ2-1, with 7 positions matching TRBD1. Germline trimming cut 0 bases from V and 9 bases from J; bases unmatched to any gene: 5. This CDR3 has 14 amino acids. Germline values: CDR1 LGHDT, CDR2 YNNKEL (reference sequence). CDR3 bases: TGTGCCAGCAGCCAAGAGACAGGGTTTAGTGAGCAGTTCTTC. Its translation: CASSQETGFSEQFF.